Listed below are T cell receptor beta chains from one sample, sequenced in a study of tumor-infiltrating lymphocytes in primary liver carcinoma. TCRdb reanalysed the multiplex PCR reads using MiXCR and keeps one entry per CDR3 protein. The table has about 100,000 distinct CDR3 sequences, around two thirds seen once. Sample: liver tumor tissue from sampling region 5. The origin of the receptors is a woman aged 55-70 years with primary liver carcinoma and hepatitis B virus infection. CDR3s include the opening cysteine and the closing phenylalanine or tryptophan. Each record gives: clone size, J gene, D gene, V gene, CDR3 protein, CDR3 DNA. A D gene is named only where the DNA matches it firmly. A clone size is listed for some rows: how often the clone was seen (once, few, many), or a class if it is expanded.

clone size: once; J gene: TRBJ1-2; D gene: -; V gene: TRBV4-1; CDR3 protein: CVSRQDHGGVYGYTF; CDR3 DNA: TGCGTCAGCAGACAAGATCACGGGGGGGTCTATGGCTACACCTTC
clone size: -; J gene: TRBJ2-5; D gene: -; V gene: TRBV11-2; CDR3 protein: CAASFVNQETQYF; CDR3 DNA: TGTGCCGCCAGCTTCGTGAACCAAGAGACCCAGTACTTC
clone size: -; J gene: TRBJ2-1; D gene: TRBD1; V gene: TRBV11-2; CDR3 protein: CANSLAHGQGYRGEQFF; CDR3 DNA: TGTGCCAACAGCTTAGCCCACGGACAGGGATACAGGGGTGAGCAGTTCTTC
clone size: -; J gene: TRBJ1-4; D gene: TRBD1; V gene: TRBV11-2; CDR3 protein: CTSSLAPPGGSEKLFF; CDR3 DNA: TGTACCAGCAGTTTAGCCCCTCCAGGGGGAAGTGAAAAACTGTTTTTT
clone size: few; J gene: TRBJ2-7; D gene: -; V gene: TRBV5-1; CDR3 protein: CASSLSGNYEQYF; CDR3 DNA: TGCGCCAGCAGCTTGTCAGGGAACTACGAGCAGTACTTC
clone size: -; J gene: TRBJ2-2; D gene: -; V gene: TRBV29-1; CDR3 protein: CSGLEHTGELFF; CDR3 DNA: TGCAGCGGACTAGAACACACCGGGGAGCTGTTTTTT
clone size: -; J gene: TRBJ2-4; D gene: -; V gene: TRBV28; CDR3 protein: CASSLLGRGVAKNIQYF; CDR3 DNA: TGTGCCAGCAGTTTACTGGGACGGGGAGTAGCCAAAAACATTCAGTACTTC
clone size: -; J gene: TRBJ1-2; D gene: -; V gene: TRBV11-2; CDR3 protein: CAGSLTTQGDSGYTF; CDR3 DNA: TGTGCCGGCAGCTTAACAACACAGGGAGATAGTGGCTACACCTTC
clone size: -; J gene: TRBJ2-2; D gene: -; V gene: TRBV7-2; CDR3 protein: CASSLSRLDTGELFF; CDR3 DNA: TGTGCCAGCAGCCTAAGCCGACTTGACACCGGGGAGCTGTTTTTT
clone size: -; J gene: TRBJ2-1; D gene: TRBD2; V gene: TRBV12-3/TRBV12-4; CDR3 protein: CASSPAGDSGKGSFF; CDR3 DNA: TGTGCTAGCAGTCCCGCCGGGGATAGCGGGAAAGGGTCGTTCTTC
clone size: once; J gene: TRBJ1-6; D gene: -; V gene: TRBV1; CDR3 protein: CTSGQGGVRRWTPLHF; CDR3 DNA: TGCACTAGCGGCCAAGGCGGGGTCAGGCGCTGGACACCCCTCCACTTT
clone size: many; J gene: TRBJ2-5; D gene: TRBD2; V gene: TRBV7-9; CDR3 protein: CASSLALGSGSQETQYF; CDR3 DNA: TGTGCCAGCAGCTTAGCGCTCGGTAGCGGGAGTCAAGAGACCCAGTACTTC
clone size: many; J gene: TRBJ2-7; D gene: -; V gene: TRBV12-3/TRBV12-4; CDR3 protein: CASSLYPALYEQYF; CDR3 DNA: TGTGCCAGCAGTTTATACCCGGCCCTCTACGAGCAGTACTTC